Listed here are 24 T cell receptor beta chains from one sample, sequenced in a study of Graves' ophthalmopathy and Graves' hyperthyroidism. From RNA, the CDR3 regions of TCR beta chains were amplified and sequenced. Second-round multiplex PCR came after a first-round RT-PCR that employed HTBI primers. TCRdb re-called the multiplex PCR reads with MiXCR, one entry per CDR3 protein. The table includes some 380,000 distinct CDR3 sequences, approximately 15% detected once. The specimen was peripheral blood. All receptors come from a woman under 30 with stable Graves' hyperthyroidism.

The chain employs TRBV4-1 and TRBJ1-1; no reliable D call. V was trimmed by 5 bases and J by 5 bases, leaving 12 bases between them. The CDR3 consists of 13 residues. CDR1 and CDR2 from the germline V gene are MGHRA and YSYEKL. Written as DNA, the CDR3 is TGCGCCAGCAGCATCCGGATGATAACTGAAGCTTTCTTT. Translating gives CASSIRMITEAFF.

This clonotype was seen repeatedly, ten times or more. CDR3 bases: TGTGCCAGCAGCTTATTTCCTAGCGAAAAGCAGTACTTC. Residues: CASSLFPSEKQYF. The chain couples TRBV7-3 to TRBJ2-7, with D possibly being TRBD2 (6 bases). The CDR3 is 13 amino acids. Germline V lookup: CDR1 SGHTA, CDR2 FQGTGA. V was trimmed by 2 bases and J by 8 bases, leaving 13 bases between them.

The gene calls are TRBV7-2 and TRBJ2-7, with TRBD2 identical over 11 bases. The junction had 9 bases not matched to a gene; V was cut back by 0 bases and J by 2 bases. Germline CDR1 is SGHTA and CDR2 is FQGNSA. The CDR3 is 18 residues long. CDR3: CASSLALLLAGGPYEQYF. The DNA of the CDR3 is TGTGCCAGCAGCTTAGCGCTGTTGCTAGCGGGGGGACCCTACGAGCAGTACTTC.

The CDR3 spells CASSNRGPSGNTIYF. As DNA, the CDR3 is TGTGCCAGCAGTAACAGGGGTCCCTCTGGAAACACCATATATTTT. The genes are TRBV12-3 or TRBV12-4 and TRBJ1-3; TRBD1 matches at 7 bases. The junction had 4 bases not matched to a gene; V was cut back by 5 bases and J by 0 bases. The CDR3 extends over 15 amino acids.

This clonotype was observed at least ten times. The chain employs TRBV10-3 and TRBJ1-1; D remains ambiguous. Germline CDR1 reads ENHRY; CDR2 reads SYGVKD. The CDR3 extends over 13 amino acids. Trimming cost V 5 bases and J 7 bases, with 14 bases left between them. The CDR3 coding sequence is TGTGCCATCAGTAAACGCGAGGACGTTGAAGCTTTCTTT. Translating it yields CAISKREDVEAFF.

This clonotype has ten or more counts. CDR3 sequence (DNA): TGTGCCAGCAGCCAGGACCAGAACACCGGGGAGCTGTTTTTT. It encodes CASSQDQNTGELFF. This chain links TRBV3-1 with TRBJ2-2, with D hard to call. Trimming took 3 bases from V and 1 from J, leaving 6 bases between them. The CDR3 totals 14 residues. Per germline, CDR1 LGHDT and CDR2 YNNKEL (reference sequence).

This clonotype was counted ten times or more. The V call is TRBV6-2 or TRBV6-3, the J call TRBJ1-1; D unresolved. CDR3 length: 12 amino acids. Germline V gene lookup returns CDR1 MNHEY and CDR2 SVGEGT. Between the trimmed V and J ends, which lost 2 bases and 5 bases, there was a span of 6 bases. CDR3 loop: CASSYAVTEAFF. CDR3 in DNA: TGTGCCAGCAGTTACGCGGTAACTGAAGCTTTCTTT.

This clonotype occurred a few times. The chain combines TRBV18 with TRBJ1-3; no clear D gene. The V end lost 4 bases, the J end lost 11 bases, and 18 bases lay between the germline ends. The germline V gene encodes CDR1 KGHSH and CDR2 LQKENI. The CDR3 contains 14 residues. CDR3 nucleotides: TGTGCCAGCTCACTGACGACTTTAAGGGCTCCCATATATTTT. Residues: CASSLTTLRAPIYF.

The chain uses TRBV7-9 and TRBJ1-2; no clear D gene. The length of the CDR3 is 14 residues. The V end lost 1 base, the J end lost 9 bases, and 15 bases lay between the germline ends. CDR1 is SEHNR and CDR2 is FQNEAQ in the germline V gene (reference sequence). The CDR3 region has the DNA TGTGCCAGCAGCTTAGTGTCATCCCTAGGGAGCTACACCTTC. Its translation: CASSLVSSLGSYTF.

This clonotype was counted at least ten times. The V and J genes are TRBV12-3 or TRBV12-4 and TRBJ1-2, with unresolved D. V lost 3 bases, J lost 2 bases, and 13 bases lay in between. The length of the CDR3 is 15 residues. CDR3 region: CASSFSVLPNYGYTF. As DNA, the CDR3 is TGTGCCAGCAGTTTTTCCGTCCTCCCCAACTATGGCTACACCTTC.

This chain links TRBV7-2 with TRBJ1-3; D is unresolved. The CDR3 runs 13 residues. Germline CDR1 and CDR2: SGHTA and FQGNSA. V dropped 4 bases and J dropped 0 bases, with 4 bases sitting between them. The CDR3 DNA sequence: TGTGCCAGCAGCTGGTACTCTGGAAACACCATATATTTT. This sequence encodes CASSWYSGNTIYF.

In this sample, this clonotype turned up a few times. This may come from a read error, since a much larger clone is one base off. The chain employs TRBV12-3 or TRBV12-4 and TRBJ1-3; 8 nucleotides match TRBD1. The CDR3 contains 14 residues. The CDR3 bases are TGTGCCAGCAGTCCGGACAGGGCCGGAAACACCATACATTTT. Encoded protein: CASSPDRAGNTIHF.

Many counts were recorded for this clonotype. The chain employs TRBV4-1 and TRBJ2-2, with D possibly being TRBD1 (6 bases). The CDR3 consists of 16 residues. Germline V gene data show CDR1 as MGHRA and CDR2 as YSYEKL. Trimming shortened V by 1 base and J by 2 bases, and 11 bases separated the two germline ends. The CDR3 sequence: CASSQVGRGNTGELFF. The CDR3 DNA is TGCGCCAGCAGCCAAGTTGGCAGGGGTAACACCGGGGAGCTGTTTTTT.

This clonotype has at least ten counts. This chain links TRBV12-5 with TRBJ2-7; maybe TRBD1 (6 bases). The CDR3 has 12 amino acids. Germline V gives CDR1 LGHNT, CDR2 FRNRAP. V lost 4 bases to trimming and J lost 5 bases, with 9 bases between them. The CDR3 DNA follows: TGTGCTAGTGGTTCGACAGGCGACGAGCAGTACTTC. Translation: CASGSTGDEQYF. Drawing the rest from reference TRBV12-5 and TRBJ2-7, the complete variable domain is DARVTQTPRHKVTEMGQEVTMRCQPILGHNTVFWYRQTMMQGLELLAYFRNRAPLDDSGMPKDRFSAEMPDATLATLKIQPSEPRDSAVYFCASGSTGDEQYFGPGTRLTVT.

This clonotype has ten or more counts. The chain carries TRBV12-3 or TRBV12-4 and TRBJ1-5; D not resolved. The CDR3 has 14 residues. Trimming removed 6 bases at V and 0 bases at J, with 9 bases between. For the CDR3, the DNA is TGTGCCAGCAGCCGCCTATATAGCAATCAGCCCCAGCATTTT. Protein: CASSRLYSNQPQHF.

The CDR3 bases are TGTGCCAGCAGTCCCAAGGAGGCAGGGCCGTCTGAAGCTTTCTTT. Translating it yields CASSPKEAGPSEAFF. V gene TRBV6-1 combines with J gene TRBJ1-1, with D possibly being TRBD1 (5 bases). CDR1 and CDR2 from the germline V gene are MNHNS and SASEGT. Trimming pared 5 bases from V and 6 bases from J, leaving 19 bases between. This CDR3 has 15 amino acids.

This clonotype was observed many times. V and J are TRBV20-1 and TRBJ1-5, with D possibly matching TRBD1 (5 bases). The germline V gene encodes CDR1 DFQATT and CDR2 SNEGSKA (reference sequence). V was pared by 0 bases and J by 5 bases, with 14 bases between. The CDR3 spans 15 residues. CDR3 amino acids: CSARDQLGDHQPQHF. In DNA, the CDR3 is TGCAGTGCTAGAGATCAGTTAGGGGATCATCAGCCCCAGCATTTT.

The table lists this clonotype with many counts. This rearrangement joins TRBV12-3 or TRBV12-4 to TRBJ2-6; D is tentatively TRBD1 or TRBD2 (5 bases each). The CDR3 length is 21 residues. Trimming stripped 3 bases from V and 0 bases from J, with 24 bases between. The CDR3 nucleotides read TGTGCCAGCAGTTTCCCTTACCCCCGGGGACGGGCTAGCTCTGGGGCCAACGTCCTGACTTTC. Translating it yields CASSFPYPRGRASSGANVLTF.

This clonotype was seen at least ten times. J is TRBJ2-7 and V is TRBV6-1; tentatively, D is TRBD2 (5 bases). CDR3 length: 14 residues. CDR1 is MNHNS and CDR2 is SASEGT in the germline V gene. V was cut by 2 bases and J by 0 bases, with 8 bases left in between. CDR3 sequence: CASSERGSSYEQYF. The CDR3 region has the DNA TGTGCCAGCAGTGAACGGGGTAGCTCCTACGAGCAGTACTTC.

This clonotype was picked up many times. The chain is built from TRBV10-3 and TRBJ1-5; D is perhaps TRBD1 (5 bases). Germline V CDR1 and CDR2: ENHRY, SYGVKD. The CDR3 is made up of 13 amino acids. Trimming removed 11 bases at V and 0 bases at J, with 11 bases between. The CDR3 DNA is TGTGCCTCCGGGGGGACTAGCAATCAGCCCCAGCATTTT. Residues: CASGGTSNQPQHF.

This clonotype showed up many times. The J gene is TRBJ1-1, the V gene TRBV7-2, with D uncertain. CDR3 length: 15 amino acids. Germline V gives CDR1 SGHTA, CDR2 FQGNSA. V lost 5 bases, J lost 0 bases, and 13 bases lay in between. DNA for the CDR3: TGTGCCAGCAGCACGTCGAAAGCTTTGAACACTGAAGCTTTCTTT. Amino acid sequence: CASSTSKALNTEAFF.

This clonotype has at least ten counts. The chain couples TRBV4-1 to TRBJ1-2; perhaps TRBD1 as D (5 bases). Germline CDR1 and CDR2: MGHRA and YSYEKL. V was pared by 3 bases and J by 0 bases, with 17 bases between. CDR3 size: 17 residues. The CDR3 sequence is CASSHHLRGTSNYGYTF. CDR3 bases: TGCGCCAGCAGCCATCACTTGCGGGGGACCTCTAACTATGGCTACACCTTC.

CDR3 in amino acids: CASRTDSKQYF. For the CDR3, the DNA is TGTGCCAGCAGAACGGACAGTAAGCAGTACTTC. The J gene is TRBJ2-7, the V gene TRBV6-1; perhaps TRBD1 as D (6 bases). The CDR3 covers 11 residues. V shed 6 bases and J shed 8 bases, with 11 bases lying between them. The germline V gene has CDR1 MNHNS and CDR2 SASEGT.

This chain uses TRBV20-1 with TRBJ2-7; 11 nucleotides agree with TRBD2. V gave up 0 bases and J gave up 3 bases; unmatched junction bases: 13. The CDR3 spans 18 residues. Germline V CDR1 and CDR2: DFQATT, SNEGSKA (reference sequence). CDR3 sequence reads: CSARDRDSGGDQIYEQYF. CDR3 nucleotides: TGCAGTGCTAGAGATCGAGATAGCGGGGGGGACCAAATCTACGAGCAGTACTTC.